This T cell receptor beta chain is drawn from a study of OX40 agonist ivuxolimab in advanced cancers. As for this clone: The antigen is unknown.

Generated by immunoSEQ multiplex PCR, the TCRdb table keeps only in-frame clones and is missing some. The repertoire consists of just under 65,000 clones, with about 90% occurring once and the leading ten covering roughly 5.5%. The CDR3 spans 14 residues. The J segment lost 1 base and the V segment lost 5 bases, leaving 6 bases of the junction unmatched. CDR1 and CDR2 from the germline V gene are GTSNPN and SVGIG (reference sequence). Points from the study as a whole: Low levels of normalized T-cell clonal expansion also appeared in some nonresponders. CD4+ T cells averaged fewer expanded clones than CD8+ T cells.

The sequence derives from an adult with an advanced solid tumor such as melanoma, head and neck, liver or kidney cancer. The V gene is TRBV30, the J gene TRBJ2-7, with 9 nucleotides matching TRBD1. This specimen was CD4+ or CD8+ T cells sorted from blood, taken in a trial of the OX40 agonist ivuxolimab. The CDR3 sequence: CAWVGQGGSYEQYF. CDR3 coding DNA: TGTGCCTGGGTGGGACAGGGAGGTTCCTACGAGCAGTACTTC.